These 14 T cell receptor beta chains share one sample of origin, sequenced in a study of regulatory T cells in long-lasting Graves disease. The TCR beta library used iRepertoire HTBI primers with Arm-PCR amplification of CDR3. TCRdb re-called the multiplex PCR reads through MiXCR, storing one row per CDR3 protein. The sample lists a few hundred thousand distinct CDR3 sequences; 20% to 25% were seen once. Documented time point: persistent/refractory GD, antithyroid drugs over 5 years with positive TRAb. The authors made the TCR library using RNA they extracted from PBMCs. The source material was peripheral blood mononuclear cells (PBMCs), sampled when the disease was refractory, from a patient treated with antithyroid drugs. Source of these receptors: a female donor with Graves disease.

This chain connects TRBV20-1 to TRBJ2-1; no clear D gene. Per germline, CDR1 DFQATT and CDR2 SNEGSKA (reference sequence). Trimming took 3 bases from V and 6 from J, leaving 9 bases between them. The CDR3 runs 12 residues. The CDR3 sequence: CSARYPPNEQFF. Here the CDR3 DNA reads TGCAGTGCTAGGTATCCCCCCAATGAGCAGTTCTTC.

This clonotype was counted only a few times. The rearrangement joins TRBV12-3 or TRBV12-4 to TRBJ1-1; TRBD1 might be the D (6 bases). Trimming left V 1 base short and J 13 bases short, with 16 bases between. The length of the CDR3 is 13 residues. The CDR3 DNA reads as TGTGCCAGCAGTTTAGGGGGGGGCAGCGCAATTTTCTTT. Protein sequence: CASSLGGGSAIFF.

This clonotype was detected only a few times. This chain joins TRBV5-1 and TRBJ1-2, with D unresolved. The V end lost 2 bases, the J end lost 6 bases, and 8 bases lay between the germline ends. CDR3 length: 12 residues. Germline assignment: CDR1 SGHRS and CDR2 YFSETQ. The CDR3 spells CASSLGRHGYTF. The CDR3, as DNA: TGCGCCAGCAGCTTAGGCAGACATGGCTACACCTTC.

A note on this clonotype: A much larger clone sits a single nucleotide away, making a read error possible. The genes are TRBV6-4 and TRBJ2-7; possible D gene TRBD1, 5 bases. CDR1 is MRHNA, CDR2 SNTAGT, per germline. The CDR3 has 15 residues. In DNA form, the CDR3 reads TGTGCCAGCAGTTACCAGGGATCAGGGCGCTACGAGCAGCACTTC. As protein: CASSYQGSGRYEQHF.

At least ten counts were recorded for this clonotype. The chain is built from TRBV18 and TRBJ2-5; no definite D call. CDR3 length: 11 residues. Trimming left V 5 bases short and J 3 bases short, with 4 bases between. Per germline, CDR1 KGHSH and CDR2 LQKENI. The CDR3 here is CASSYKETQYF. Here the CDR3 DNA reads TGTGCCAGCTCATATAAAGAGACCCAGTACTTC.

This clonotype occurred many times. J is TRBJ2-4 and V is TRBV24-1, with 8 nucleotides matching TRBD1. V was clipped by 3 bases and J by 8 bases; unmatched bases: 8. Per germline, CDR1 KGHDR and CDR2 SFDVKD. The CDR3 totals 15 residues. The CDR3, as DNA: TGTGCCACCAGTGATCAACGGACAGGGTGGGACATTCAGTACTTC. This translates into CATSDQRTGWDIQYF.

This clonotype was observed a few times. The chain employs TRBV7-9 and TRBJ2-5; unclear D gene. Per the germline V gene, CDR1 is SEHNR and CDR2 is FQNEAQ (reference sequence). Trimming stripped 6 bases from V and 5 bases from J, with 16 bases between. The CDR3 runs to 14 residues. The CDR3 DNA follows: TGTGCCAGCAGTTCCCAGAGGTTGGGGGAGACCCAGTACTTC. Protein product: CASSSQRLGETQYF.

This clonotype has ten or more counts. This chain's CDR3 is CASSWDRVNSPLHF. CDR3 coding DNA: TGTGCCAGCAGTTGGGACAGGGTAAATTCACCCCTCCACTTT. This chain links TRBV28 with TRBJ1-6, with 9 positions matching TRBD1. Trimming at V came to 4 bases and at J to 7 bases, leaving 2 bases not matched to a gene. The CDR3 has 14 amino acids. Per the germline V gene, CDR1 is MDHEN and CDR2 is SYDVKM.

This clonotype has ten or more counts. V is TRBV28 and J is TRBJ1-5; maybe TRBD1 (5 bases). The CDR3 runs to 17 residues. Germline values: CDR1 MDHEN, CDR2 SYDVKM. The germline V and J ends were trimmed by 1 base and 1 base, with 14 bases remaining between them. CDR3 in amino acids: CASSLLVGGMSNQPQHF. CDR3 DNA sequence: TGTGCCAGCAGTTTATTAGTCGGGGGAATGAGCAATCAGCCCCAGCATTTT.

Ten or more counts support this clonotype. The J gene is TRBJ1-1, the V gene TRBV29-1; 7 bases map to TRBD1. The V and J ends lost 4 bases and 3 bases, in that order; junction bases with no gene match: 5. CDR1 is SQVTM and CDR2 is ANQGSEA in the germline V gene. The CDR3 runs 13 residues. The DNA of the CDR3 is TGCAGCGTTGTGAGGGGGCGCGACACTGAAGCTTTCTTT. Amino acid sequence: CSVVRGRDTEAFF.

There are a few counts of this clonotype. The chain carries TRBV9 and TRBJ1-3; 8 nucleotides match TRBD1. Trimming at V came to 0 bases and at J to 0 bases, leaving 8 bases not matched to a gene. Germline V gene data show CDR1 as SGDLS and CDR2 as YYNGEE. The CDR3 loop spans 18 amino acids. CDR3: CASSVGQGTGVSGNTIYF. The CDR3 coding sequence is TGTGCCAGCAGCGTAGGACAGGGGACAGGCGTCTCTGGAAACACCATATATTTT.

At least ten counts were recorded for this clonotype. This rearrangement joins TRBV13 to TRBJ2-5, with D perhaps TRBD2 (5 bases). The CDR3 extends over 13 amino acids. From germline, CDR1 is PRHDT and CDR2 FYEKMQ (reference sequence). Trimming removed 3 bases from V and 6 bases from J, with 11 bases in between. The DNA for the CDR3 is TGTGCCAGCAGCTTCGTGGGGAGAAAGACCCAGTACTTC. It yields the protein CASSFVGRKTQYF. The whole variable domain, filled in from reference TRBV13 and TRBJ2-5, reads AAGVIQSPRHLIKEKRETATLKCYPIPRHDTVYWYQQGPGQDPQFLISFYEKMQSDKGSIPDRFSAQQFSDYHSELNMSSLELGDSALYFCASSFVGRKTQYFGPGTRLLVL.

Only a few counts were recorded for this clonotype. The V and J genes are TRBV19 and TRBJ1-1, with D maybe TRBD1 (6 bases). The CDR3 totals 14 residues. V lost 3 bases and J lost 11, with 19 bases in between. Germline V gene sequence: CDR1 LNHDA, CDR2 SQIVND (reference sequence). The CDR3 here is CASSIPRDNRWAFF. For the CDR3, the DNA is TGTGCCAGTAGTATTCCCCGGGACAACCGCTGGGCTTTCTTT.

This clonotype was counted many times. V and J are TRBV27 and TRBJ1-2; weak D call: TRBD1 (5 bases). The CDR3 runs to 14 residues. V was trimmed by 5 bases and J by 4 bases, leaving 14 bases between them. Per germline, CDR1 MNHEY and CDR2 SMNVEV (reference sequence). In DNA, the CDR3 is TGTGCCAGCAGTCCGAGGATCCAGGGCTATGGCTACACCTTC. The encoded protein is CASSPRIQGYGYTF.